A single sample is the source of the 7 T cell receptor beta chains below, sequenced in a study of blood T cell repertoires in COVID-19 (dated by TCRdb to 2020 to 2022). To prepare the library, the immunoSEQ multiplex PCR assay was applied. In its TCRdb copy, this immuneACCESS table keeps in-frame sequences only and misses some clones. Where compared with another copy, unresolved V genes explain less than half of these, and the others have no known cause. Counted in this sample were about 190,000 clones; 84% of them appeared once. Of the sample, 4% to 6% falls within the top ten clones. The sequencing sample was made of peripheral blood. These receptors were taken from a woman in her seventies with active or convalescent COVID-19.

V gene TRBV27 combines with J gene TRBJ2-1; 14 bases are shared with TRBD2. Looked up from germline, CDR1 is MNHEY and CDR2 is SMNVEV (reference sequence). J was trimmed by 9 bases and V by 6 bases; bases with no gene match: 4. The CDR3 consists of 14 residues. CDR3 in DNA: TGTGCCAGCAGAGGACTAGCGGGAGGCATTGAGCAGTTCTTC. This translates into CASRGLAGGIEQFF.

The chain links TRBV5-5 to TRBJ2-1, with D perhaps TRBD2 (6 bases). V was trimmed by 1 base and J by 6 bases, leaving 8 bases between them. CDR3 size: 13 residues. The germline gives CDR1 SGHKS, CDR2 YYEKEE (reference sequence). The CDR3 DNA reads TGTGCCAGCAGCTTGTGGGACTTCAATGAGCAGTTCTTC. Protein: CASSLWDFNEQFF. The entire variable domain, with the rest obtained from reference TRBV5-5 and TRBJ2-1, is as follows: DAGVTQSPTHLIKTRGQQVTLRCSPISGHKSVSWYQQVLGQGPQFIFQYYEKEERGRGNFPDRFSARQFPNYSSELNVNALLLGDSALYLCASSLWDFNEQFFGPGTRLTVL.

This clone appeared many times. V usage is TRBV25-1 and J usage is TRBJ1-2; 10 bases line up with TRBD1. CDR3 size: 16 residues. V gave up 4 bases and J gave up 2 bases; unmatched junction bases: 7. Germline V lookup: CDR1 MGHDK, CDR2 SYGVNS. The CDR3 reads CASSGNRTGGNYGYTF. In DNA, the CDR3 is TGTGCCAGCAGTGGGAACAGGACAGGGGGGAACTATGGCTACACCTTC.

J is TRBJ1-1 and V is TRBV11-3, with a possible D match to TRBD1 (6 bases). Germline assignment: CDR1 SGHNT and CDR2 YENEEA. The CDR3 covers 12 residues. Deletions cut 5 bases from V and 6 bases from J, with 10 bases between. The CDR3 DNA reads as TGTGCCAGCAGCAAACAGGGATCTGAAGCTTTCTTT. Translation gives CASSKQGSEAFF.

The V call is TRBV5-6, the J call TRBJ1-4, with 8 nucleotides matching TRBD1. Germline-derived CDR1 and CDR2 are SGHDT and YYEEEE. V lost 2 bases to trimming and J lost 7 bases; unmatched junction nucleotides: 4. The CDR3 runs to 14 residues. In nucleotides, the CDR3 is TGTGCCAGCAGCTTCGACAGGGGCAGTGAAAAACTGTTTTTT. Its protein is CASSFDRGSEKLFF.

This clone was seen a handful of times. The chain couples TRBV5-5 to TRBJ2-7; TRBD1 aligns across 9 bases. CDR3 size: 15 residues. V gave up 7 bases and J gave up 6 bases; unmatched junction bases: 14. Germline CDR1 is SGHKS and CDR2 is YYEKEE (reference sequence). CDR3 region: CASHRGNRGQGEQYF. The CDR3 nucleotides are TGTGCCAGCCACCGCGGAAACAGGGGGCAAGGCGAGCAGTACTTC.

V and J are TRBV12-3 or TRBV12-4 and TRBJ2-5, with 7 bases aligning to TRBD1. The V gene end was trimmed by 6 bases and the J gene end by 5 bases; junction bases not matched to a gene: 6. The CDR3 contains 13 residues. The CDR3 is CASSRQGTETQYF. The CDR3 bases are TGTGCCAGCAGCAGACAGGGCACGGAGACCCAGTACTTC.